The rows below give T cell receptor beta chains drawn from one sample of a study of blood T cell repertoires in COVID-19. Only in-frame clones appear in the TCRdb table, and some are missing; sequencing was by immunoSEQ multiplex PCR. The sample contains approximately 150,000 clones, 87% of which appear only once. The sequenced sample was peripheral blood. The receptors shown here come from a woman aged 50 to 60 with acute or convalescent COVID-19. Each CDR3 is given with its conserved first and last residue. The order of the fields is V gene, clone size, D gene, J gene, CDR3 DNA, CDR3 protein. The D gene is left open where the match is weak. Size values are once, few and many counts, or a class for expanded clones, and some rows have none.

>TRBV7-3|-|-|TRBJ1-1
TGTGCCAGCAGCTTGTCAGGGGAGTCCACTGAAGCTTTCTTT
CASSLSGESTEAFF
>TRBV5-8|-|-|TRBJ1-5
TGTGCCAGCAGCTTGCAGGTTCGGCGGGACAATCAGCCCCAGCATTTT
CASSLQVRRDNQPQHF
>TRBV20-1|-|-|TRBJ2-7
TGCAGTGCTAGTGTGGGAGGATGGAGCCACGAGCAGTACTTC
CSASVGGWSHEQYF
>TRBV2|few|-|TRBJ1-5
TGTGCCAGCAGGGTGGGGCCCCCCGCGCCCCAGCATTTT
CASRVGPPAPQHF
>TRBV4-1|-|-|TRBJ1-3
TGCGCCAGCAGCCAAACGGTTTTCTCTGGAAACACCATATATTTT
CASSQTVFSGNTIYF
>TRBV5-5|-|-|TRBJ1-1
TGTGCCAGCAGCCTTGGACAGTATAATACTGAAGCTTTCTTT
CASSLGQYNTEAFF
>TRBV5-6|-|TRBD2|TRBJ2-7
TGTGCCAGCAGCTTGGTATGGGGGGGAGTCTCCTACGAGCAGTACTTC
CASSLVWGGVSYEQYF
>TRBV5-4|-|TRBD2|TRBJ2-3
TGTGCCAGCAGATCGGGGGCTAGCGGGACGTTCGATACGCAGTATTTT
CASRSGASGTFDTQYF
>TRBV6-5|few|-|TRBJ1-4
TGTGCCAGCAGTTCTTTCTCCACGGGTGAAAAACTGTTTTTT
CASSSFSTGEKLFF
>TRBV9|-|-|TRBJ2-1
TGTGCCAGCAGCGTATGGGGTGGACACTACAATGAGCAGTTCTTC
CASSVWGGHYNEQFF
>TRBV6-5|-|TRBD1|TRBJ1-5
TGTGCCAGCAGGGTAACTGACAGGGCGGTTCAGCCCCAGCATTTT
CASRVTDRAVQPQHF
>TRBV11-2|-|TRBD2|TRBJ2-3
TGTGCCAGCAGCTTCGGACTAGCGGGGACAGATACGCAGTATTTT
CASSFGLAGTDTQYF
>TRBV24-1|once|TRBD1|TRBJ2-1
TGTGCCACCAGTGTTCCGGGACAGGGGTACAATGAGCAGTTCTTC
CATSVPGQGYNEQFF
>TRBV24-1|-|-|TRBJ2-7
TGTGCCACCAGTCCCCGGGGAGGGGGCTACGAGCAGTACTTC
CATSPRGGGYEQYF
>TRBV4-2|-|TRBD1|TRBJ1-2
TGTGCCAGCAGCCAAGAGGCCCCGACAGGGAACTATGGCTACACCTTC
CASSQEAPTGNYGYTF
>TRBV29-1|-|TRBD2|TRBJ2-3
TGCAGCGTTACGCTACTAGCGGGGGGGCCCTCAGATACGCAGTATTTT
CSVTLLAGGPSDTQYF
>TRBV7-9|-|-|TRBJ1-2
TGTGCCAGCAGCTTAGGAGGTTGGGAGTCGGGCTACACCTTC
CASSLGGWESGYTF
>TRBV5-1|-|TRBD1|TRBJ1-6
TGCGCCAGCAGCAGGACAGGGGAAGGATCACCCCTCCACTTT
CASSRTGEGSPLHF
>TRBV7-9|-|TRBD1|TRBJ1-2
TGTGCCAGCAGCTTACTCATGGACAGGGGGTATGGCTACACCTTC
CASSLLMDRGYGYTF
>TRBV19|-|TRBD2|TRBJ2-1
TGTGCCAGTTGCTTAGCGGGCTCCTACAATGAGCAGTTCTTC
CASCLAGSYNEQFF
>TRBV20-1|-|-|TRBJ1-1
TGCAGTGCTGGTCCAGGGTTGAAAGCTTTCTTT
CSAGPGLKAFF
>TRBV6-5|few|-|TRBJ1-5
TGTGCCAGCAGTCCGTGGAGGGATGGCAATCAGCCCCAGCATTTT
CASSPWRDGNQPQHF
>TRBV6-5|-|-|TRBJ2-3
TGTGCCAGCAGTCGCCAGATTACAGATACGCAGTATTTT
CASSRQITDTQYF
>TRBV5-6|-|TRBD1|TRBJ1-1
TGTGCCAGCAGCTTGAAGGGGGACAGGTGGAACACTGAAGCTTTCTTT
CASSLKGDRWNTEAFF
>TRBV24-1|-|-|TRBJ2-1
TGTGCCACCAGTTTCCGGACAGAGGAGCAGTTCTTC
CATSFRTEEQFF
>TRBV11-2|-|-|TRBJ1-3
TGTGCCAGCAGCTTAGCAGTTGGGAGCTCTGGAAACACCATATATTTT
CASSLAVGSSGNTIYF
>TRBV5-4|once|-|TRBJ2-3
TGTGCCAGCAGCTGGCAGGCTAGCACAGATACGCAGTATTTT
CASSWQASTDTQYF
>TRBV29-1|once|-|TRBJ2-3
TGCAGCGTCGAAGCGTTCACAGATACGCAGTATTTT
CSVEAFTDTQYF
>TRBV28|-|-|TRBJ2-6
TGTGCCAGCAGTTTATCAGTCTCTGGGGCCAACGTCCTGACTTTC
CASSLSVSGANVLTF
>TRBV4-1|few|TRBD1|TRBJ1-2
TGCGCCAGCAGCCAAGAAGAGGGACAGGGGACACGCTATGGCTACACCTTC
CASSQEEGQGTRYGYTF
>TRBV27|-|TRBD2|TRBJ2-4
TGTGCCAGCAGTCAACCGGGAGGTGAACGCATTCAGTACTTC
CASSQPGGERIQYF
>TRBV28|-|-|TRBJ2-2
TGTGCCAGCCTTCGGGGGGCAGGCGGGGTAACCGGGGAGCTGTTTTTT
CASLRGAGGVTGELFF
>TRBV3-1/TRBV3-2|-|TRBD1|TRBJ2-7
TGTGCCAGCAGCCAAGCCATGAGACAGGGGAACGAGCAGTACTTC
CASSQAMRQGNEQYF
>TRBV4-1|-|-|TRBJ1-5
TGCGCCAGCAGCCAAGGCAGAAGTCCTTATAGCAATCAGCCCCAGCATTTT
CASSQGRSPYSNQPQHF
>TRBV6-5|few|-|TRBJ1-1
TGTGCCAGCAGTTACAGGGGGATGAACACTGAAGCTTTCTTT
CASSYRGMNTEAFF
>TRBV27|-|TRBD1|TRBJ2-2
TGTGCCAGCAATCCGGGACAGGGTTCCCAACCTTACACCGGGGAGCTGTTTTTT
CASNPGQGSQPYTGELFF
>TRBV11-2|-|-|TRBJ1-1
TGTGCCAGCAGGTTTAGCGCGGGCAGCACTGAAGCTTTCTTT
CASRFSAGSTEAFF
>TRBV15|few|-|TRBJ2-1
TGTGCCACCAGCAGAGTTCCCTCCACTAGCAATTACAATGAGCAGTTCTTC
CATSRVPSTSNYNEQFF